This T cell receptor (beta chain) stems from a study of blood T cells in healthy people across ages. Regarding the study as a whole: PBMCs went unsorted, and a conclusive naive versus antigen-experienced comparison was therefore prevented.

In the case of this clonotype: Its specificity is not known.

Germline CDR1 reads SGHRS; CDR2 reads YFSETQ. The CDR3 totals 14 residues. V shed 3 bases and J shed 1 base, with 11 bases lying between them. It was with a sample-barcoded 5' primer and a J-beta primer mix that a second PCR of roughly 7 to 12 cycles was run. Template switching added a 12-random-nucleotide identifier to every cDNA molecule. TCRdb re-analysed the 5' RACE reads in MiXCR, keeping a single row per CDR3 protein. The table includes approximately 1.5 million distinct CDR3 sequences, roughly 43% detected once. The TCR comes from a woman aged 18-29 years in good health. The gene calls are TRBV5-1 and TRBJ2-7; D gene uncertain. Sequencing was carried out using blood. The CDR3 spells CASSWVFGSYEQYF. Written as DNA, the CDR3 is TGCGCCAGCAGCTGGGTGTTCGGGTCCTACGAGCAGTACTTC.